The next 25 T cell receptor beta chains were all read from a single sample in a study of OX40 agonist ivuxolimab in advanced cancers. Library generation was performed with the immunoSEQ multiplex PCR assay. The source is immuneACCESS, and TCRdb retained only in-frame sequences with V and J called. Part of the clones is not carried over; for the studies checked, unresolved V genes explain less than half of this, and the remainder is unexplained. Here the sample has 100,000 or so clones; 90% to 97% occur a single time. The top ten clonotypes cover 2% to 2.5% of the sample. Specimen: CD4+ or CD8+ T cells sorted from blood, collected in a trial of the OX40 agonist ivuxolimab. These receptors were taken from an adult with an advanced solid tumor such as melanoma, head and neck, liver or kidney cancer.

The chain couples TRBV6-9 to TRBJ2-5; D is unresolved. The CDR3 totals 11 residues. V lost 4 bases and J lost 4, with 4 bases in between. From germline, CDR1 is MNHGY and CDR2 SVAAGI. This chain's CDR3 is CASSWGETQYF. Written as DNA, the CDR3 is TGTGCCAGCAGTTGGGGAGAGACCCAGTACTTC.

For the CDR3, the DNA is TGTGCCAGCAGTTCTTACAGAACCCTGGCCGGAAACACCATATATTTT. Translated: CASSSYRTLAGNTIYF. The chain links TRBV28 to TRBJ1-3; D gene unclear. This CDR3 has 16 amino acids. In germline, CDR1 is MDHEN, CDR2 SYDVKM. The ends were cut back, 4 bases at V and 4 bases at J, with 17 bases in the middle.

The chain uses TRBV7-9 and TRBJ1-2; no clear D gene. The ends were cut back, 1 base at V and 3 bases at J, with 9 bases in the middle. The CDR3 is 14 amino acids. Germline V lookup: CDR1 SEHNR, CDR2 FQNEAQ (reference sequence). CDR3 nucleotide sequence: TGTGCCAGCAGCTTAGACGAGGGATACTATGGCTACACCTTC. Translating it yields CASSLDEGYYGYTF.

The chain uses TRBV5-1 and TRBJ2-1; TRBD2 matches at 10 bases. This CDR3 is 14 amino acids long. V trimming: 7 bases; J trimming: 8 bases; junction bases outside the gene matches: 9. CDR1 and CDR2 (germline): SGHRS, YFSETQ. CDR3 protein: CASRLASGSYEQFF. CDR3 coding DNA: TGCGCCAGCCGGCTCGCTAGCGGGAGCTATGAGCAGTTCTTC.

The chain joins TRBV11-1 to TRBJ1-1, with a weak D call TRBD1 (5 bases). CDR3 size: 14 residues. V shed 4 bases and J shed 4 bases, with 13 bases lying between them. In germline, CDR1 is SGHAT, CDR2 FQDESV (reference sequence). CDR3 protein: CASSSRFGGTEAFF. Written as DNA, the CDR3 is TGTGCCAGCAGCTCTCGGTTCGGGGGCACTGAAGCTTTCTTT.

The rearrangement joins TRBV19 to TRBJ1-2; 10 nucleotides line up with TRBD1. Germline trimming cut 10 bases from V and 7 bases from J; bases unmatched to any gene: 9. This CDR3 is built from 13 residues. The germline CDR1 and CDR2 sequences are LNHDA and SQIVND (reference sequence). Written as DNA, the CDR3 is TGTGCCACCGGGACAGGGGTGGGCCTTGGCTACACCTTC. Its protein product is CATGTGVGLGYTF. Together with reference TRBV19 and TRBJ1-2, the CDR3 gives the full variable domain: DGGITQSPKYLFRKEGQNVTLSCEQNLNHDAMYWYRQDPGQGLRLIYYSQIVNDFQKGDIAEGYSVSREKKESFPLTVTSAQKNPTAFYLCATGTGVGLGYTFGSGTRLTVV.

This clone is a singleton in its sample. The rearrangement joins TRBV27 to TRBJ2-7; D may be TRBD1 or TRBD2 (5 bases each). This CDR3 spans 14 amino acids. CDR1 MNHEY and CDR2 SMNVEV come from the germline V gene (reference sequence). V lost 1 base to trimming and J lost 0 bases, with 7 bases between them. The chain's CDR3 is CASSLFGGSYEQYF. The CDR3 bases are TGTGCCAGCAGTTTATTTGGGGGCTCCTACGAGCAGTACTTC.

This rearrangement joins TRBV19 to TRBJ1-5; 7 positions agree with TRBD1. Trimming took 4 bases from V and 0 from J; bases not matched to a gene: 12. Germline V gene sequence: CDR1 LNHDA, CDR2 SQIVND (reference sequence). The CDR3 runs to 18 residues. The CDR3 sequence: CASSTDGQGTVSNQPQHF. The CDR3 coding sequence is TGTGCCAGTAGTACCGATGGGCAGGGGACAGTTAGCAATCAGCCCCAGCATTTT.

This chain joins TRBV28 and TRBJ2-7, with D uncertain. With 5 bases removed from V and 3 bases from J, the gap between germline ends came to 14 bases. The CDR3 contains 14 residues. CDR1 and CDR2 from the germline V gene are MDHEN and SYDVKM. This CDR3 reads CASSITPSNYEQYF. In DNA form, the CDR3 reads TGTGCCAGCAGTATCACACCTTCTAACTACGAGCAGTACTTC. The full variable domain, with the rest looked up from reference TRBV28 and TRBJ2-7, is DVKVTQSSRYLVKRTGEKVFLECVQDMDHENMFWYRQDPGLGLRLIYFSYDVKMKEKGDIPEGYSVSREKKERFSLILESASTNQTSMYLCASSITPSNYEQYFGPGTRLTVT.

V and J are TRBV27 and TRBJ2-7, with TRBD1 as a possible D gene (6 bases). Per the germline V gene, CDR1 is MNHEY and CDR2 is SMNVEV (reference sequence). The CDR3 runs 14 residues. V was clipped by 2 bases and J by 6 bases, with 14 bases between them. The CDR3 sequence: CASSLGGGGGEQYF. The CDR3 DNA is TGTGCCAGCAGTTTAGGGGGCGGAGGTGGCGAGCAGTACTTC.

The CDR3 loop reads CASSLHGSNQPQHF. In nucleotides, the CDR3 is TGTGCCAGCAGTTTACACGGTAGCAATCAGCCCCAGCATTTT. The V call is TRBV27, the J call TRBJ1-5; D not certain. The ends were cut back, 2 bases at V and 0 bases at J, with 5 bases in the middle. Germline assignment: CDR1 MNHEY and CDR2 SMNVEV (reference sequence). The CDR3 has 14 amino acids.

The chain has TRBV30 and TRBJ2-3; D might be TRBD2 (6 bases). V gave up 1 base and J gave up 2 bases, with 16 bases separating them. The V gene's germline CDR1 is GTSNPN and CDR2 SVGIG (reference sequence). This CDR3 comprises 16 residues. The CDR3 DNA sequence: TGTGCCTGGAGTGGAGGGACTGGAGGGCCCACAGATACGCAGTATTTT. Translated: CAWSGGTGGPTDTQYF.

The chain recombines TRBV19 with TRBJ2-7, with TRBD2 as a possible D gene (6 bases). CDR3 size: 12 residues. V lost 5 bases to trimming and J lost 7 bases, with 12 bases between them. From germline, CDR1 is LNHDA and CDR2 SQIVND (reference sequence). Here the CDR3 DNA reads TGTGCCAGTAGTCCCTCGGGGGTTGAGCAGTACTTC. Protein sequence: CASSPSGVEQYF.

The sample holds one count of this clone. The chain is built from TRBV5-1 and TRBJ1-5, with TRBD1 identical over 7 bases. This CDR3 region has 13 residues. Trimming at V came to 8 bases and at J to 5 bases, leaving 7 bases not matched to a gene. Looked up from germline, CDR1 is SGHRS and CDR2 is YFSETQ. CDR3 nucleotide sequence: TGCGCCAGGGGTGACAGGGCGCATCAGCCCCAGCATTTT. Translated, it gives CARGDRAHQPQHF.

V and J are TRBV4-1 and TRBJ2-3, with TRBD2 matching over 9 bases. Germline V gene lookup returns CDR1 MGHRA and CDR2 YSYEKL. The CDR3 totals 16 residues. V dropped 4 bases and J dropped 2; count of bases not matched to a gene: 7. This CDR3 is CASSPLTSGNTDTQYF. For the CDR3, the DNA is TGCGCCAGCAGCCCTCTGACTAGCGGAAACACAGATACGCAGTATTTT.

The chain has TRBV18 and TRBJ2-3, with TRBD2 identical over 8 bases. Germline V gene lookup returns CDR1 KGHSH and CDR2 LQKENI. After removal of 3 bases from V and 3 bases from J, the junction contained 2 bases not matched to a gene. This CDR3 comprises 14 residues. This CDR3 is CASSPGLDTDTQYF. The CDR3 DNA reads as TGTGCCAGCTCACCGGGACTAGATACAGATACGCAGTATTTT.

The V gene is TRBV2, the J gene TRBJ1-2; D is unclear. Between the trimmed V and J ends, which lost 2 bases and 2 bases, there was a span of 0 bases. The CDR3 runs to 11 residues. From germline, CDR1 is SNHLY and CDR2 FYNNEI. The CDR3 here is CASSENYGYTF. The DNA for the CDR3 is TGTGCCAGCAGTGAAAACTATGGCTACACCTTC.

V and J are TRBV2 and TRBJ2-7; D may match TRBD1 or TRBD2 (5 bases each). This CDR3 is 13 amino acids long. The V and J ends lost 4 bases and 6 bases respectively, with 13 bases between them. Per germline, CDR1 SNHLY and CDR2 FYNNEI. CDR3 nucleotides: TGTGCCAGCAGTGCCTCAGGGAGTAGCGAGCAGTACTTC. Translating gives CASSASGSSEQYF.

The chain recombines TRBV5-6 with TRBJ2-7, with D tentatively TRBD1 (6 bases). CDR3 length: 16 residues. From germline, CDR1 is SGHDT and CDR2 YYEEEE. Trimming left V 3 bases short and J 2 bases short, with 18 bases between. CDR3 DNA: TGTGCCAGCAGCTCAACCCTAACAGGGTCCCCCTACGAGCAGTACTTC. It specifies CASSSTLTGSPYEQYF.

By sample fraction, this clone is medium-sized. The rearrangement joins TRBV7-9 to TRBJ2-5; the D gene is possibly TRBD1 (6 bases). CDR3 length: 17 residues. Germline V lookup: CDR1 SEHNR, CDR2 FQNEAQ (reference sequence). The V end was cut by 4 bases, the J end by 2 bases, with 20 bases between. CDR3 in amino acids: CASSSGWKTGTQETQYF. CDR3 DNA sequence: TGTGCCAGCAGCTCGGGATGGAAGACAGGAACTCAAGAGACCCAGTACTTC.

The chain uses TRBV9 and TRBJ2-7; D uncertain. Germline V gene lookup returns CDR1 SGDLS and CDR2 YYNGEE. The V gene lost 0 bases and the J gene lost 4 bases, with 14 bases spanning the gap. This CDR3 contains 15 residues. CDR3 in amino acids: CASSVGHAATYEQYF. Written as DNA, the CDR3 is TGTGCCAGCAGCGTAGGTCACGCGGCCACTTACGAGCAGTACTTC.

This clone showed up just once. The V and J genes are TRBV11-2 and TRBJ2-5; D may be TRBD1 (6 bases). The CDR3 length is 16 residues. Trimming removed 2 bases at V and 0 bases at J, with 13 bases between. In germline, CDR1 is SGHAT, CDR2 FQNNGV. In DNA, the CDR3 is TGTGCCAGCAGCTTACGGGACACCTTGTACCAAGAGACCCAGTACTTC. Residues: CASSLRDTLYQETQYF. The whole variable domain, remainder taken from reference TRBV11-2 and TRBJ2-5, is EAGVAQSPRYKIIEKRQSVAFWCNPISGHATLYWYQQILGQGPKLLIQFQNNGVVDDSQLPKDRFSAERLKGVDSTLKIQPAKLEDSAVYLCASSLRDTLYQETQYFGPGTRLLVL.

CDR3 residues: CASSVAGKGYGNEQFF. CDR3 nucleotide sequence: TGTGCCAGCAGTGTAGCCGGGAAGGGCTATGGCAATGAGCAGTTCTTC. J is TRBJ2-1 and V is TRBV2; a weak D match, TRBD2 (5 bases). The CDR3 covers 16 residues. CDR1 is SNHLY, CDR2 FYNNEI, per germline. V dropped 4 bases and J dropped 6 bases, with 19 bases sitting between them.

The chain is built from TRBV5-4 and TRBJ2-1; D is perhaps TRBD1 (6 bases). The CDR3 is 15 amino acids. Trimming stripped 0 bases from V and 7 bases from J, with 14 bases between. The germline V gene has CDR1 SGHNT and CDR2 YYREEE (reference sequence). For the CDR3, the DNA is TGTGCCAGCAGCTTGGATAGGGACATTTTGAATGAGCAGTTCTTC. Residues: CASSLDRDILNEQFF.

V and J are TRBV27 and TRBJ2-1, with a weak D call TRBD2 (5 bases). V was cut by 2 bases and J by 8 bases, with 10 bases left in between. The CDR3 runs 13 residues. Germline CDR1 and CDR2: MNHEY and SMNVEV (reference sequence). DNA for the CDR3: TGTGCCAGCAGTTTAAGTGTTAGCGATGAGCAGTTCTTC. It codes for CASSLSVSDEQFF.